One sample yielded the 16 T cell receptor beta chains listed below, sequenced in a study of CD8 T cells in Susac syndrome. The RNA, about 0.45 to 1 ug, was put through reverse transcription using random hexamers. TCRdb re-called the immunoSEQ multiplex PCR reads through MiXCR, storing one row per CDR3 protein. The sample records around 190,000 distinct CDR3 sequences, 90% to 95% being singletons. The sequenced sample was CD4+ T cells from PBMCs. All receptors come from a human donor with Susac syndrome.

The chain combines TRBV5-4 with TRBJ1-2; no definite D call. Trimming pared 0 bases from V and 7 bases from J, leaving 13 bases between. The germline gives CDR1 SGHNT, CDR2 YYREEE (reference sequence). The CDR3 spans 14 residues. CDR3 sequence: CASSLDQREVGYTF. The CDR3 DNA reads TGTGCCAGCAGCTTGGATCAGAGAGAAGTTGGCTACACCTTC.

The chain carries TRBV7-9 and TRBJ2-3; 9 bases are shared with TRBD2. CDR3 size: 15 residues. Per the germline V gene, CDR1 is SEHNR and CDR2 is FQNEAQ (reference sequence). The J segment lost 4 bases and the V segment lost 5 bases, leaving 7 bases of the junction unmatched. The CDR3, as DNA: TGTGCCAGCAGCCCCCTAGCGGGGTTTCCAGATACGCAGTATTTT. This translates into CASSPLAGFPDTQYF.

This chain joins TRBV24-1 and TRBJ2-1, with D possibly being TRBD2 (6 bases). CDR3 length: 14 amino acids. V gave up 10 bases and J gave up 5 bases, with 17 bases separating them. CDR1 is KGHDR and CDR2 is SFDVKD in the germline V gene. DNA of the CDR3: TGTGCCACTACCGTCGCGGGGCCGGACAATGAGCAGTTCTTC. It encodes CATTVAGPDNEQFF.

This clonotype was counted between two and nine times. CDR3 sequence: CSARATNYGYTF. Written as DNA, the CDR3 is TGCAGTGCTAGAGCCACAAACTATGGCTACACCTTC. The chain joins TRBV20-1 to TRBJ1-2; D is uncertain. Germline V gives CDR1 DFQATT, CDR2 SNEGSKA (reference sequence). The V and J ends lost 1 base and 2 bases respectively, with 5 bases between them. The CDR3 is 12 amino acids.

The rearrangement links TRBV4-2 to TRBJ2-1, with D perhaps TRBD2 (6 bases). CDR3 length: 15 residues. The ends were cut back, 5 bases at V and 2 bases at J, with 13 bases in the middle. Germline V lookup: CDR1 LGHNA, CDR2 YNFKEQ. CDR3 amino acids: CASSSQPGAYNEQFF. In DNA, the CDR3 is TGTGCCAGCAGCTCTCAACCGGGAGCCTACAATGAGCAGTTCTTC.

J is TRBJ2-4 and V is TRBV20-1; 8 bases align to TRBD2. The CDR3 is 16 amino acids. The germline V gene encodes CDR1 DFQATT and CDR2 SNEGSKA (reference sequence). Trimming at V came to 0 bases and at J to 2 bases, leaving 6 bases not matched to a gene. The CDR3, as DNA: TGCAGTGCTAGAGATTACGGGGGGGCATCCAAAAACATTCAGTACTTC. Translating it yields CSARDYGGASKNIQYF.

The chain is built from TRBV15 and TRBJ2-2; TRBD1 matches 8 bases. Germline assignment: CDR1 LNHNV and CDR2 YYDKDF (reference sequence). The V segment lost 1 base and the J segment 6 bases; nucleotides outside the gene matches: 4. The CDR3 spans 15 residues. CDR3 DNA sequence: TGTGCCACCAGCAGAGGGTCGGGACAGGCCGGGGAGCTGTTTTTT. Its protein product is CATSRGSGQAGELFF.

The chain is built from TRBV29-1 and TRBJ2-3; D remains ambiguous. Germline V CDR1 and CDR2: SQVTM, ANQGSEA. V lost 6 bases and J lost 1, with 8 bases in between. The CDR3 is 12 residues long. The DNA of the CDR3 is TGCAGCGTCATGCTCGGCACAGATACGCAGTATTTT. This encodes CSVMLGTDTQYF.

Regarding this clonotype: The junction departs from germline at one end; a sequencing error may be responsible. V gene TRBV15 combines with J gene TRBJ2-1; a weak D match, TRBD2 (7 bases). Germline CDR1 LNHNV, CDR2 YYDKDF (reference sequence). This CDR3 has 13 residues. The CDR3 is CATSRDWAGAPIF. The CDR3 DNA follows: TGTGCCACCAGCAGAGATTGGGCGGGGGCCCCCATCTTC.

V usage is TRBV7-6 and J usage is TRBJ2-3; D is uncertain. V was pared by 6 bases and J by 0 bases, with 7 bases between. This CDR3 contains 13 residues. Looked up from germline, CDR1 is SGHVS and CDR2 is FNYEAQ. CDR3: CASRRSSTDTQYF. DNA for the CDR3: TGTGCCAGCAGGCGTTCTAGCACAGATACGCAGTATTTT.

The chain recombines TRBV29-1 with TRBJ1-2; 8 positions agree with TRBD1. The junction had 12 bases not matched to a gene; V was cut back by 5 bases and J by 4 bases. The CDR3 covers 15 residues. The V gene's germline CDR1 is SQVTM and CDR2 ANQGSEA. This CDR3 reads CSVPNDRGFGYGYTF. The CDR3 DNA is TGCAGCGTTCCTAACGACAGGGGTTTCGGCTATGGCTACACCTTC.

This rearrangement joins TRBV6-1 to TRBJ1-4; 9 bases line up with TRBD1. Germline loops: CDR1 MNHNS, CDR2 SASEGT. Trimming took 6 bases from V and 3 from J; bases not matched to a gene: 8. The CDR3 is 16 amino acids. CDR3 loop: CASRAGQGRANEKLFF. The DNA for the CDR3 is TGTGCCAGCAGAGCCGGACAGGGGAGGGCTAATGAAAAACTGTTTTTT.

This chain uses TRBV5-4 with TRBJ2-7; TRBD2 agrees at 14 bases. Germline CDR1 and CDR2: SGHNT and YYREEE (reference sequence). V was pared by 3 bases and J by 5 bases, with 1 base of the junction left unmatched. The CDR3 loop spans 14 amino acids. The CDR3 sequence: CASSSGLAGDEQYF. In DNA, the CDR3 is TGTGCCAGCAGCTCGGGACTAGCGGGGGACGAGCAGTACTTC.

The chain is built from TRBV30 and TRBJ1-3; D is unclear. Per germline, CDR1 GTSNPN and CDR2 SVGIG (reference sequence). The CDR3 spans 15 residues. The V end lost 2 bases, the J end lost 2 bases, and 13 bases lay between the germline ends. CDR3 protein: CAWSTRRVAGNTIYF. The CDR3 DNA follows: TGTGCCTGGAGTACCCGCCGGGTTGCTGGAAACACCATATATTTT.

CDR3 coding DNA: TGTGCCTGGAGTTCGCTCGGCGCAGGGAACACTGAAGCTTTCTTT. Translation: CAWSSLGAGNTEAFF. The genes are TRBV30 and TRBJ1-1, with no clear D. The germline V gene has CDR1 GTSNPN and CDR2 SVGIG (reference sequence). The CDR3 is made up of 15 amino acids. V shed 2 bases and J shed 1 base, with 14 bases lying between them.

V and J are TRBV12-3 or TRBV12-4 and TRBJ2-7, with 8 bases identical to TRBD2. The CDR3 totals 15 residues. V was pared by 6 bases and J by 2 bases, with 9 bases of the junction left unmatched. The CDR3 spells CASRPLGGGTYEQYF. DNA of the CDR3: TGTGCCAGCAGGCCGCTCGGGGGGGGAACCTACGAGCAGTACTTC.